The 30 T cell receptor beta chains below were found in one sample sequenced in a study of shared clonotypes between healthy human individuals. Method: immunoSEQ multiplex PCR; TCRdb's copy keeps in-frame clones and lacks some. The sample lists about 2.5 million clones; less than 95% were seen once. The sample taken for sequencing was naive CD4+ T cells from PBMCs. Regarding subset: CD45RA+ positively selected. Receptors originate from a man aged 18 to 30 in good health. Some clones in this sample may be carry-over from other donors' samples.

V and J are TRBV28 and TRBJ2-3; D gene unclear. Germline-derived CDR1 and CDR2 are MDHEN and SYDVKM. V lost 7 bases and J 2 bases, leaving 10 bases between the germline ends. The length of the CDR3 is 13 residues. CDR3 sequence: CASTSSPTDTQYF. Here the CDR3 DNA reads TGTGCCAGCACCTCCTCCCCCACAGATACGCAGTATTTT.

About this clone itself: Other DNA variants within this sample encode the same CDR3. The chain employs TRBV28 and TRBJ1-2; TRBD1 aligns across 10 bases. Germline trimming cut 6 bases from V and 2 bases from J; bases unmatched to any gene: 6. CDR3 size: 15 residues. Germline V gene lookup returns CDR1 MDHEN and CDR2 SYDVKM. CDR3 DNA sequence: TGTGCCAGCAGGGATCCGGGACAGGGGAACTATGGCTACACCTTC. Residues: CASRDPGQGNYGYTF.

This clone was counted only a few times. The J gene is TRBJ2-2, the V gene TRBV6-5; unclear D gene. Germline-derived CDR1 and CDR2 are MNHEY and SVGAGI. This CDR3 is built from 12 residues. Trimming cost V 6 bases and J 6 bases, with 8 bases left between them. The CDR3 loop reads CASRTLAGELFF. The CDR3 nucleotides are TGTGCCAGCAGGACCTTGGCCGGGGAGCTGTTTTTT.

Details on this clone: Other DNA sequences in this sample translate to the same CDR3. The chain employs TRBV18 and TRBJ2-1, with unresolved D. Trimming stripped 1 base from V and 5 bases from J, with 6 bases between. Looked up from germline, CDR1 is KGHSH and CDR2 is LQKENI. The CDR3 loop spans 13 amino acids. The CDR3 DNA reads TGTGCCAGCTCACCACTTTTGGACAATGAGCAGTTCTTC. Translating it yields CASSPLLDNEQFF.

To note about this clone: Other nucleotide sequences in the sample specify the same CDR3. The chain combines TRBV7-9 with TRBJ1-5, with D possibly matching TRBD1 (5 bases). The length of the CDR3 is 13 residues. V was pared by 6 bases and J by 1 base, with 7 bases between. The germline CDR1 and CDR2 sequences are SEHNR and FQNEAQ (reference sequence). The CDR3 DNA follows: TGTGCCAGCAGTTGGGACAGCAATCAGCCCCAGCATTTT. Translation: CASSWDSNQPQHF. The whole variable domain, remainder taken from reference TRBV7-9 and TRBJ1-5, is DTGVSQNPRHKITKRGQNVTFRCDPISEHNRLYWYRQTLGQGPEFLTYFQNEAQLEKSRLLSDRFSAERPKGSFSTLEIQRTEQGDSAMYLCASSWDSNQPQHFGDGTRLSIL.

This clone was recorded once. This chain uses TRBV6-5 with TRBJ2-6, with D uncertain. Germline CDR1 MNHEY, CDR2 SVGAGI. The CDR3 contains 15 residues. The ends were cut back, 6 bases at V and 1 base at J, with 10 bases in the middle. The CDR3 DNA follows: TGTGCCAGCAGCCCACCCTTATCTGGGGCCAACGTCCTGACTTTC. Residues: CASSPPLSGANVLTF.

The chain joins TRBV14 to TRBJ2-4, with TRBD1 matching over 7 bases. CDR3 size: 14 residues. Germline V gene data show CDR1 as SGHDN and CDR2 as FVKESK. The trim removed 2 bases at V and 9 bases at J, leaving 7 bases unmatched. DNA of the CDR3: TGTGCCAGCAGCCAACAGGGGACAGTGGGCATTCAGTACTTC. Encoded protein: CASSQQGTVGIQYF.

This clone came up a few times. The chain has TRBV9 and TRBJ1-2; TRBD1 might be the D (6 bases). From germline, CDR1 is SGDLS and CDR2 YYNGEE. The CDR3 totals 13 residues. Trimming took off 2 bases at V and 8 bases at J, with 13 bases between the two ends. CDR3 sequence reads: CASSVGQFAGYTF. As DNA, the CDR3 is TGTGCCAGCAGCGTCGGACAGTTTGCCGGCTACACCTTC.

The CDR3 bases are TGCGCCAGCAGACCCCTAGCGGGAGGGCCGGAAGGGGAGCTGTTTTTT. This codes for CASRPLAGGPEGELFF. This chain joins TRBV5-1 and TRBJ2-2; 12 nucleotides line up with TRBD2. The trim removed 5 bases at V and 8 bases at J, leaving 10 bases unmatched. CDR3 length: 16 residues. CDR1 and CDR2 (germline): SGHRS, YFSETQ.

The chain carries TRBV28 and TRBJ1-2; 7 bases fit TRBD1. The CDR3 covers 14 residues. The germline CDR1 and CDR2 sequences are MDHEN and SYDVKM. Trimming at V came to 4 bases and at J to 4 bases, leaving 6 bases not matched to a gene. DNA of the CDR3: TGTGCCAGCAGTTCCCCGACAGGGTCCTATGGCTACACCTTC. Its protein product is CASSSPTGSYGYTF.

This clone was seen only once. This chain connects TRBV7-9 to TRBJ2-7; unclear D gene. V gave up 8 bases and J gave up 2 bases, with 7 bases separating them. Germline-derived CDR1 and CDR2 are SEHNR and FQNEAQ (reference sequence). The length of the CDR3 is 11 residues. This CDR3 reads CASPGPYEQYF. The CDR3 DNA sequence: TGTGCCAGCCCCGGGCCCTACGAGCAGTACTTC.

The table lists this clone with a count of one. The chain couples TRBV28 to TRBJ2-4, with a tentative D call TRBD2 (5 bases). The germline V gene encodes CDR1 MDHEN and CDR2 SYDVKM. V lost 6 bases, J lost 8 bases, and 14 bases lay in between. CDR3 length: 13 amino acids. CDR3 in DNA: TGTGCCAGCAGAACGAGGGCCCAGGACATTCAGTACTTC. Translated, it gives CASRTRAQDIQYF.

The gene calls are TRBV9 and TRBJ2-2, with D possibly matching TRBD1 (6 bases). The CDR3 length is 15 residues. From germline, CDR1 is SGDLS and CDR2 YYNGEE. The V gene lost 5 bases and the J gene lost 5 bases, with 16 bases spanning the gap. CDR3 DNA sequence: TGTGCCAGCAGTCCTTTCCAGGGGTCAACCGGGGAGCTGTTTTTT. Protein: CASSPFQGSTGELFF.

The V call is TRBV7-9, the J call TRBJ2-3; 8 bases agree with TRBD2. The CDR3 is made up of 13 amino acids. CDR1 SEHNR and CDR2 FQNEAQ come from the germline V gene (reference sequence). V trimming: 5 bases; J trimming: 5 bases; junction bases outside the gene matches: 3. The chain's CDR3 is CASSLSGIDTQYF. Here the CDR3 DNA reads TGTGCCAGCAGCCTTAGCGGGATAGATACGCAGTATTTT. Together with reference TRBV7-9 and TRBJ2-3, the CDR3 gives the full variable domain: DTGVSQNPRHKITKRGQNVTFRCDPISEHNRLYWYRQTLGQGPEFLTYFQNEAQLEKSRLLSDRFSAERPKGSFSTLEIQRTEQGDSAMYLCASSLSGIDTQYFGPGTRLTVL.

This rearrangement joins TRBV18 to TRBJ2-7; 7 bases line up with TRBD1. The germline gives CDR1 KGHSH, CDR2 LQKENI. Trimming took 4 bases from V and 7 from J; bases not matched to a gene: 4. The CDR3 is 12 amino acids. CDR3: CASSLRDSEQYF. CDR3 coding DNA: TGTGCCAGCTCACTAAGGGACAGTGAGCAGTACTTC.

This rearrangement joins TRBV18 to TRBJ2-5, with a tentative D call TRBD1 (6 bases). The CDR3 runs to 13 residues. Looked up from germline, CDR1 is KGHSH and CDR2 is LQKENI. The V gene lost 5 bases and the J gene lost 4 bases, with 11 bases spanning the gap. DNA of the CDR3: TGTGCCAGCTCATCCGGACAGTTAGAGACCCAGTACTTC. Translation: CASSSGQLETQYF.

This clone was detected only once. The V call is TRBV28, the J call TRBJ1-4; D is unresolved. Per the germline V gene, CDR1 is MDHEN and CDR2 is SYDVKM. V was clipped by 5 bases and J by 5 bases, with 18 bases between them. The CDR3 has 16 amino acids. The CDR3 is CASSPRWRGKNEKLFF. CDR3 nucleotide sequence: TGTGCCAGCAGTCCTAGGTGGCGGGGTAAGAATGAAAAACTGTTTTTT.

The chain links TRBV5-1 to TRBJ1-1; D not resolved. V was trimmed by 0 bases and J by 0 bases, leaving 12 bases between them. Germline lookup yields CDR1 SGHRS and CDR2 YFSETQ. The CDR3 extends over 16 amino acids. In nucleotides, the CDR3 is TGCGCCAGCAGCTTGGCCAGGTCCCCAGTGAACACTGAAGCTTTCTTT. Translation: CASSLARSPVNTEAFF. Full variable domain (missing parts from reference TRBV5-1 and TRBJ1-1): KAGVTQTPRYLIKTRGQQVTLSCSPISGHRSVSWYQQTPGQGLQFLFEYFSETQRNKGNFPGRFSGRQFSNSRSEMNVSTLELGDSALYLCASSLARSPVNTEAFFGQGTRLTVV.

This chain joins TRBV9 and TRBJ2-1; no firm D call. Germline V lookup: CDR1 SGDLS, CDR2 YYNGEE. CDR3 size: 15 residues. The V gene lost 0 bases and the J gene lost 5 bases, with 12 bases spanning the gap. CDR3 protein: CASSVGLTLNNEQFF. In DNA form, the CDR3 reads TGTGCCAGCAGCGTAGGCCTAACTCTGAACAATGAGCAGTTCTTC.

This chain links TRBV28 with TRBJ2-2, with D perhaps TRBD1 (5 bases). V was cut by 8 bases and J by 4 bases, with 20 bases left in between. CDR3 length: 16 residues. From germline, CDR1 is MDHEN and CDR2 SYDVKM. This chain's CDR3 is CASSANLRQLTGELFF. The DNA for the CDR3 is TGTGCCAGCTCAGCAAACTTGCGACAGCTCACCGGGGAGCTGTTTTTT.

On this clone: Other DNA sequences in this specimen translate into the identical CDR3. The V call is TRBV27, the J call TRBJ1-4; no definite D call. The germline V gene encodes CDR1 MNHEY and CDR2 SMNVEV (reference sequence). Deletions cut 3 bases from V and 8 bases from J, with 7 bases between. The CDR3 contains 12 residues. The CDR3 sequence: CASSFLGEKLFF. CDR3 bases: TGTGCCAGCAGTTTTTTAGGGGAAAAACTGTTTTTT.

The rearrangement uses TRBV14 and TRBJ2-7, with 11 bases matching TRBD2. V was pared by 4 bases and J by 3 bases, with 5 bases of the junction left unmatched. The CDR3 consists of 15 residues. Germline V lookup: CDR1 SGHDN, CDR2 FVKESK. The CDR3 loop is CASSPGLAGLYEQYF. In nucleotides, the CDR3 is TGTGCCAGCAGCCCCGGACTAGCGGGCCTCTACGAGCAGTACTTC.

V usage is TRBV13 and J usage is TRBJ2-3; D remains ambiguous. Trimming stripped 0 bases from V and 5 bases from J, with 3 bases between. Germline CDR1 PRHDT, CDR2 FYEKMQ (reference sequence). There are 12 residues in the CDR3. The CDR3 DNA follows: TGTGCCAGCAGCTTAGGCCTAGATACGCAGTATTTT. This gives the protein CASSLGLDTQYF.

The rearrangement uses TRBV15 and TRBJ1-2; no clear D gene. This CDR3 comprises 14 residues. Germline V lookup: CDR1 LNHNV, CDR2 YYDKDF (reference sequence). V gave up 0 bases and J gave up 5 bases, with 10 bases separating them. In DNA, the CDR3 is TGTGCCACCAGCAGAGAGGGCCGTCATTATGGCTACACCTTC. Amino acids: CATSREGRHYGYTF.

The J gene is TRBJ2-4, the V gene TRBV6-5, with TRBD1 matching 7 bases. The germline gives CDR1 MNHEY, CDR2 SVGAGI. The CDR3 spans 13 residues. Losses at the gene ends were 6 bases for V and 6 bases for J; bases not matched to a gene: 5. The CDR3 region is CASSTGVGNIQYF. The CDR3 coding sequence is TGTGCCAGCAGCACAGGGGTTGGAAACATTCAGTACTTC.

The chain has TRBV28 and TRBJ2-7; D perhaps matches TRBD1 (5 bases). Per germline, CDR1 MDHEN and CDR2 SYDVKM. The CDR3 is made up of 14 amino acids. V lost 8 bases, J lost 3 bases, and 17 bases lay in between. The DNA of the CDR3 is TGTGCCAGCCGTTCCCCGGGCAGGGACTACGAGCAGTACTTC. This gives the protein CASRSPGRDYEQYF. The complete variable domain, with remaining parts taken from reference TRBV28 and TRBJ2-7, reads DVKVTQSSRYLVKRTGEKVFLECVQDMDHENMFWYRQDPGLGLRLIYFSYDVKMKEKGDIPEGYSVSREKKERFSLILESASTNQTSMYLCASRSPGRDYEQYFGPGTRLTVT.

This chain connects TRBV30 to TRBJ1-2; D perhaps matches TRBD1 (6 bases). The CDR3 runs to 13 residues. V gave up 2 bases and J gave up 5 bases, with 12 bases separating them. Germline V lookup: CDR1 GTSNPN, CDR2 SVGIG (reference sequence). CDR3 sequence (DNA): TGTGCCTGGAGTTTTGACAGGTTATATGGCTACACCTTC. It yields the protein CAWSFDRLYGYTF.

This chain connects TRBV19 to TRBJ2-7, with D possibly called TRBD1 or TRBD2 (5 bases each). CDR3 length equals 15 residues. V was trimmed by 6 bases and J by 0 bases, leaving 15 bases between them. In germline, CDR1 is LNHDA, CDR2 SQIVND (reference sequence). The CDR3 loop reads CASRDGTGNSYEQYF. DNA of the CDR3: TGTGCCAGTAGAGACGGGACGGGGAACTCCTACGAGCAGTACTTC.

The chain couples TRBV5-1 to TRBJ2-3, with 10 bases matching TRBD2. The V segment lost 4 bases and the J segment 5 bases; nucleotides outside the gene matches: 10. Germline V gene data show CDR1 as SGHRS and CDR2 as YFSETQ. The CDR3 length is 16 residues. DNA of the CDR3: TGCGCCAGCAGCCTGTGGCTAGCGGGAGCAGGAGATACGCAGTATTTT. This gives the protein CASSLWLAGAGDTQYF.

This chain joins TRBV7-9 and TRBJ2-7; D might be TRBD2 (5 bases). CDR1 SEHNR and CDR2 FQNEAQ come from the germline V gene (reference sequence). Trimming removed 3 bases at V and 2 bases at J, with 17 bases between. This CDR3 comprises 16 residues. This chain's CDR3 is CASSFGLDRLTYEQYF. In nucleotides, the CDR3 is TGTGCCAGCAGCTTTGGACTGGACCGGCTTACCTACGAGCAGTACTTC.